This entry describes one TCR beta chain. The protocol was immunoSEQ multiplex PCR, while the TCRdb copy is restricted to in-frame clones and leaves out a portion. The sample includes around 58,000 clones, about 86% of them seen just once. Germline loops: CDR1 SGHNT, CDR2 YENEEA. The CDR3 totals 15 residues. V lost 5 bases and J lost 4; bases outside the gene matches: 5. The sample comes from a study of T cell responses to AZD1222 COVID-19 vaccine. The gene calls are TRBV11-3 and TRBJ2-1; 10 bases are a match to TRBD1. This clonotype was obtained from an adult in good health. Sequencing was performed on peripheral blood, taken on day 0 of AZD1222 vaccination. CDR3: CASSPGTGVYNEQFF. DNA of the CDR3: TGTGCCAGCAGCCCCGGGACAGGGGTTTACAATGAGCAGTTCTTC. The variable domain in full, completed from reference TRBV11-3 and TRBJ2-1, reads EAGVVQSPRYKIIEKKQPVAFWCNPISGHNTLYWYLQNLGQGPELLIRYENEEAVDDSQLPKDRFSAERLKGVDSTLKIQPAELGDSAVYLCASSPGTGVYNEQFFGPGTRLTVL.